The 17 T cell receptor beta chains below all came from one sample that was sequenced in a study of cytomegalovirus exposure and HLA in healthy donors. PCR was performed using 60 Vbeta and 13 Jbeta primers. Assay used: immunoSEQ multiplex PCR; TCRdb lists only in-frame clones, some missing. The data contain fewer than 200,000 clones, approximately 81% of them singletons. Input material: PBMCs. Receptors originate from a young woman in good health and CMV-seronegative.

The chain uses TRBV9 and TRBJ1-5; 10 nucleotides line up with TRBD1. Trimming took 4 bases from V and 4 from J; bases not matched to a gene: 5. The CDR3 runs to 15 residues. Germline lookup yields CDR1 SGDLS and CDR2 YYNGEE. The CDR3 is CASSSWDRGNQPQHF. The CDR3 nucleotides read TGTGCCAGCAGCTCCTGGGACAGGGGTAATCAGCCCCAGCATTTT.

This chain joins TRBV28 and TRBJ1-2; 11 bases line up with TRBD1. Germline V CDR1 and CDR2: MDHEN, SYDVKM. The CDR3 loop spans 13 amino acids. Trimming cost V 8 bases and J 5 bases; bases outside gene matches: 4. This CDR3 is CASGRDRGYGYTF. The CDR3 coding sequence is TGTGCCAGCGGGCGGGACAGGGGGTATGGCTACACCTTC.

The gene calls are TRBV7-2 and TRBJ2-1; 8 positions agree with TRBD1. The ends lost 5 bases at V and 9 bases at J; junction bases unmatched: 12. This CDR3 is 15 amino acids long. Germline lookup yields CDR1 SGHTA and CDR2 FQGNSA. The DNA for the CDR3 is TGTGCCAGCAGCCTAAATACCGGGACAGGAGGTGAGCAGTTCTTC. It yields the protein CASSLNTGTGGEQFF.

This chain uses TRBV27 with TRBJ2-7; 10 nucleotides align to TRBD2. The CDR3 is 15 residues long. V shed 0 bases and J 12 bases; nucleotides not matched to a gene: 11. The germline V gene encodes CDR1 MNHEY and CDR2 SMNVEV (reference sequence). The CDR3 nucleotides read TGTGCCAGCAGTTTATCCCCTAGCGGGGGTGGTCGTCTGTACTTC. Translating it yields CASSLSPSGGGRLYF.

The chain couples TRBV4-3 to TRBJ1-2; 7 nucleotides agree with TRBD1. J gave up 1 base and V 0 bases, and 8 bases lay outside the gene matches. The V gene's germline CDR1 is LGHNA and CDR2 YSLEER. The CDR3 spans 17 residues. The CDR3 protein is CASSQEHGTAYNYGYTF. The CDR3 nucleotides are TGCGCCAGCAGCCAAGAACATGGGACAGCATATAACTATGGCTACACCTTC.

This clone was seen once. V gene TRBV4-3 combines with J gene TRBJ1-1, with 8 bases matching TRBD1. The CDR3 length is 15 residues. CDR1 LGHNA and CDR2 YSLEER come from the germline V gene. The trim removed 2 bases at V and 0 bases at J, leaving 2 bases unmatched. The chain's CDR3 is CASSQLTGVNTEAFF. CDR3 bases: TGCGCCAGCAGCCAATTGACAGGGGTGAACACTGAAGCTTTCTTT.

J is TRBJ2-5 and V is TRBV11-2; perhaps TRBD1 as D (5 bases). The CDR3 consists of 15 residues. Germline V CDR1 and CDR2: SGHAT, FQNNGV. V was pared by 1 base and J by 2 bases, with 11 bases between. The CDR3 DNA reads as TGTGCCAGCAGCTTAGGCGACAGAGAGCAAGAGACCCAGTACTTC. Protein product: CASSLGDREQETQYF.

CDR3 sequence: CATSTLAGYEQYF. The DNA for the CDR3 is TGTGCCACCAGTACCCTAGCGGGCTACGAGCAGTACTTC. This chain joins TRBV15 and TRBJ2-7; 8 nucleotides line up with TRBD2. This CDR3 has 13 residues. Germline trimming cut 6 bases from V and 3 bases from J; bases unmatched to any gene: 4. Germline CDR1 LNHNV, CDR2 YYDKDF (reference sequence).

The rearrangement links TRBV2 to TRBJ1-4; D perhaps matches TRBD1 (5 bases). The V and J ends lost 3 bases and 8 bases respectively, with 13 bases between them. The CDR3 extends over 14 amino acids. In germline, CDR1 is SNHLY, CDR2 FYNNEI. Written as DNA, the CDR3 is TGTGCCAGCAGTGAGCGGCAGGGAAAGGAAAAACTGTTTTTT. It is translated as CASSERQGKEKLFF. The complete variable domain, with remaining parts taken from reference TRBV2 and TRBJ1-4, reads EPEVTQTPSHQVTQMGQEVILRCVPISNHLYFYWYRQILGQKVEFLVSFYNNEISEKSEIFDDQFSVERPDGSNFTLKIRSTKLEDSAMYFCASSERQGKEKLFFGSGTQLSVL.

This chain connects TRBV7-9 to TRBJ1-4, with TRBD1 identical over 7 bases. Germline values: CDR1 SEHNR, CDR2 FQNEAQ (reference sequence). Trimming removed 5 bases from V and 2 bases from J; junction bases left unmatched: 2. This CDR3 has 14 amino acids. DNA of the CDR3: TGTGCCAGCAGCATGACAGGGACTAATGAAAAACTGTTTTTT. Translating it yields CASSMTGTNEKLFF.

The chain links TRBV28 to TRBJ2-7; TRBD1 aligns across 9 bases. Per the germline V gene, CDR1 is MDHEN and CDR2 is SYDVKM. The trim removed 2 bases at V and 3 bases at J, leaving 5 bases unmatched. The CDR3 has 15 residues. CDR3 nucleotides: TGTGCCAGCAGTTTAGGGACAGGGATAAACTACGAGCAGTACTTC. Its protein product is CASSLGTGINYEQYF.

The gene calls are TRBV28 and TRBJ2-7, with D possibly TRBD2 on 5 matching bases. Germline V gene sequence: CDR1 MDHEN, CDR2 SYDVKM. Trimming cost V 6 bases and J 2 bases, with 17 bases left between them. CDR3 size: 15 residues. Here the CDR3 reads CASSSAASGTYEQYF. Written as DNA, the CDR3 is TGTGCCAGCAGCTCTGCCGCCTCCGGGACCTACGAGCAGTACTTC.

As DNA, the CDR3 is TGTGCCAGCAGTGAATCTAGCGGGGGCGCCTACGAGCAGTACTTC. Protein: CASSESSGGAYEQYF. The rearrangement uses TRBV6-1 and TRBJ2-7; 10 bases are a match to TRBD2. V shed 2 bases, J shed 2 bases, and the junction held 3 bases outside the gene matches. The CDR3 length is 15 residues. Germline CDR1 reads MNHNS; CDR2 reads SASEGT.

The gene calls are TRBV29-1 and TRBJ2-7, with D tentatively TRBD1 (6 bases). There are 13 residues in the CDR3. V was cut by 8 bases and J by 3 bases, with 17 bases left in between. Germline V gene data show CDR1 as SQVTM and CDR2 as ANQGSEA. In DNA, the CDR3 is TGCAGCCCTTCCGGGACACCCAACTACGAGCAGTACTTC. Amino acid sequence: CSPSGTPNYEQYF.

The J gene is TRBJ2-1, the V gene TRBV7-9, with D possibly TRBD1 on 6 matching bases. Germline lookup yields CDR1 SEHNR and CDR2 FQNEAQ (reference sequence). Trimming removed 5 bases at V and 0 bases at J, with 11 bases between. The CDR3 length is 15 residues. Here the CDR3 reads CASSERGSSYNEQFF. The CDR3 DNA reads as TGTGCCAGCAGCGAAAGGGGGAGCTCCTACAATGAGCAGTTCTTC.

V and J are TRBV5-4 and TRBJ1-1; the D gene is possibly TRBD1 (5 bases). Trimming left V 3 bases short and J 1 base short, with 13 bases between. This CDR3 is built from 15 residues. Germline loops: CDR1 SGHNT, CDR2 YYREEE (reference sequence). In DNA form, the CDR3 reads TGTGCCAGCAGCTCAAACCAGGGAGGGAACACTGAAGCTTTCTTT. Translating gives CASSSNQGGNTEAFF.

The chain is built from TRBV19 and TRBJ1-1, with a tentative D call TRBD1 (5 bases). Trimming took off 6 bases at V and 8 bases at J, with 19 bases between the two ends. This CDR3 spans 14 amino acids. The V gene's germline CDR1 is LNHDA and CDR2 SQIVND (reference sequence). The CDR3 nucleotides read TGTGCCAGTAGGATGGGTCGGACAACCAAAGAAGCTTTCTTT. It specifies CASRMGRTTKEAFF.